This T cell receptor beta chain was sequenced in a study of blood T cell repertoires in COVID-19. On the study more broadly: The samples span acute and convalescent COVID-19 from the United States, Italy and Spain. Sources were T cells, B-cell-depleted T cells, or PBMCs; the material itself was cDNA or gDNA.

Per the study methods: Counts of nucleated cells, estimated from reference gene primer amplification, were obtained. Assay used: immunoSEQ multiplex PCR; TCRdb lists only in-frame clones, some missing. V, J and clone size reflect that table, while D and trimming were determined from the DNA. Of a few hundred thousand clones listed, approximately 88% are singletons. The sequenced sample was peripheral blood. The source of this sequence is a woman aged 30 to 39 who had recovered from COVID-19.

The CDR3 coding sequence is TGTGCCACCAGAAACACTAGCGGGGCCTACAATGAGCAGTTCTTC. It yields the protein CATRNTSGAYNEQFF. This chain uses TRBV24-1 with TRBJ2-1; 10 bases agree with TRBD2. The CDR3 has 15 amino acids. V dropped 7 bases and J dropped 2; count of bases not matched to a gene: 4. Per the germline V gene, CDR1 is KGHDR and CDR2 is SFDVKD.